This T cell receptor (beta chain) came from a study of shared clonotypes between healthy human individuals. This CDR3 region has 15 residues. Germline V gene lookup returns CDR1 KGHSH and CDR2 LQKENI. The ends were cut back, 2 bases at V and 1 base at J, with 12 bases in the middle. Study results and caveats: Compared with memory subsets, naive subsets generally had larger estimated richness. The expectation was that sequencing depth would affect clonotype sharing among donors. Even with large depth, rarefaction showed that sorted-subset sequencing was incomplete.

As to this clone: Its antigen is still unknown. Other DNA sequences within the sample encode an identical CDR3.

Here immunoSEQ multiplex PCR was the method, and the copy in TCRdb shows in-frame clones only, minus some. The sample comprises 2,500,000 or so clones, around 90% of which are singletons, and about 0.41% rests with the top ten. This receptor was identified in a man aged 18 to 29 in good health. Some clones in this sample may be carry-over from other donors' samples. V is TRBV18 and J is TRBJ2-7; D ambiguous. Material: naive CD4+ T cells from PBMCs. Stated subset: CD45RA+ positively selected. The CDR3 sequence: CASSPTAGSSYEQYF. DNA for the CDR3: TGTGCCAGCTCACCAACGGCAGGTAGTTCCTACGAGCAGTACTTC.